The 30 T cell receptor beta chains in this list originate from one sample, sequenced in a study of T cell repertoires in cytomegalovirus infection. These TCRs' antigens remain unknown. TCRdb reprocessed the reads via MiXCR and lists one record per CDR3 protein. The table includes fewer than 1,000,000 distinct CDR3 sequences, roughly 30% detected once. The material was cultured CD8+ T cells from PBMCs, obtained from culture after CMV antigen stimulation. The receptors were gathered from a human donor in good health (CMV status not recorded). Some clones in this sample may be carry-over from other donors' samples.

The CDR3 here is CSQGARTEAFF. CDR3 nucleotide sequence: TGCAGCCAGGGGGCAAGGACTGAAGCTTTCTTT. J is TRBJ1-1 and V is TRBV20-1; 8 nucleotides agree with TRBD1. This CDR3 has 11 residues. The germline V gene has CDR1 DFQATT and CDR2 SNEGSKA (reference sequence).

This chain joins TRBV12-3 or TRBV12-4 and TRBJ2-7, with D uncertain. Trimming removed 0 bases from V and 3 bases from J, with 6 bases in between. The CDR3 runs to 13 residues. The CDR3 loop is CASSLALRYEQYV. The CDR3 DNA sequence: TGTGCCAGCAGTTTAGCGCTACGCTACGAGCAGTACGTC.

CDR3 amino acids: CASRTGSIYGYTF. As DNA, the CDR3 is TGTGCCAGCAGGACCGGATCTATCTATGGCTACACCTTC. The chain links TRBV27 to TRBJ1-2; D remains ambiguous. Germline CDR1 MNHEY, CDR2 SMNVEV (reference sequence). This CDR3 contains 13 residues. Trimming cost V 6 bases and J 4 bases, with 12 bases left between them.

This clonotype appeared many times. This chain connects TRBV28 to TRBJ2-5; tentative D call: TRBD2 (5 bases). The CDR3 runs 15 residues. Germline-derived CDR1 and CDR2 are MDHEN and SYDVKM. Between the trimmed V and J ends, which lost 5 bases and 2 bases, there was a span of 15 bases. For the CDR3, the DNA is TGTGCCAGCAGTCCCACGGGAACCTATCAAGAGACCCAGTACTTC. Its translation is CASSPTGTYQETQYF.

About this clonotype itself: A much larger clone lies one base from this, so it may be a read error. This chain links TRBV7-2 with TRBJ1-1; D unresolved. The CDR3 length is 15 residues. Germline V lookup: CDR1 SGHTA, CDR2 FQGNSA. CDR3 in DNA: TGTGCCAACAGCTTAGCCTTGACGGGGTGGACTGAAGCTTTCTTT. It is translated as CANSLALTGWTEAFF.

The gene calls are TRBV11-2 and TRBJ2-3; D is tentatively TRBD1 or TRBD2 (5 bases each). Per the germline V gene, CDR1 is SGHAT and CDR2 is FQNNGV. Deletions cut 1 base from V and 6 bases from J, with 14 bases between. The CDR3 length is 15 residues. For the CDR3, the DNA is TGTGCCAGCAGCTTAGCAGGACGGGGCGGGGATACGCAGTATTTT. Its protein is CASSLAGRGGDTQYF.

This clonotype has only a few counts. This chain links TRBV6-2 or TRBV6-3 with TRBJ2-7; tentative D call: TRBD1 (6 bases). V was cut by 7 bases and J by 4 bases, with 14 bases left in between. The length of the CDR3 is 13 residues. Looked up from germline, CDR1 is MNHEY and CDR2 is SVGEGT. Here the CDR3 DNA reads TGTGCCAGCACCAGGGCAGGGGCTTACGAGCAGTACGTC. This gives the protein CASTRAGAYEQYV.

The gene calls are TRBV7-6 and TRBJ2-7; possible D gene TRBD1, 5 bases. Germline values: CDR1 SGHVS, CDR2 FNYEAQ. The CDR3 totals 14 residues. The V end was cut by 7 bases, the J end by 6 bases, with 19 bases between. CDR3 amino acids: CASILEGAGREQYF. CDR3 coding DNA: TGTGCCAGCATCCTAGAAGGGGCCGGCCGCGAGCAGTACTTC.

This clonotype came up a few times. The V call is TRBV28, the J call TRBJ2-1; 8 bases line up with TRBD1. The CDR3 runs 16 residues. Unmatched junction bases numbered 8, after V lost 3 bases and J lost 4 bases. Germline loops: CDR1 MDHEN, CDR2 SYDVKM. The CDR3 DNA reads TGTGCCAGCAGTTTCATTTCTACAGGGGGTTACAATGAGCAGTTCTTC. Its translation is CASSFISTGGYNEQFF.

V is TRBV24-1 and J is TRBJ2-2; D uncertain. This CDR3 comprises 13 residues. The V end lost 4 bases, the J end lost 3 bases, and 5 bases lay between the germline ends. Germline V gives CDR1 KGHDR, CDR2 SFDVKD. Here the CDR3 DNA reads TGTGCCACCAGTGAGTCAGACACCGGGGAGCTGTTTTTT. Translated, it gives CATSESDTGELFF.

V usage is TRBV9 and J usage is TRBJ2-1, with no clear D. CDR1 is SGDLS, CDR2 YYNGEE, per germline. Between the trimmed V and J ends, which lost 2 bases and 1 base, there was a span of 13 bases. This CDR3 comprises 16 residues. The DNA of the CDR3 is TGTGCCAGCAGCGTCGCGGATTGGGGTTCCTACAATGAGCAGTTCTTC. Translated: CASSVADWGSYNEQFF.

This clonotype occurred a few times. The V call is TRBV7-9, the J call TRBJ1-2; no firm D call. The V gene's germline CDR1 is SEHNR and CDR2 FQNEAQ (reference sequence). Trimming stripped 3 bases from V and 14 bases from J, with 16 bases between. The length of the CDR3 is 12 residues. CDR3 protein: CASSLGTRIMTF. For the CDR3, the DNA is TGTGCCAGCAGCTTGGGAACCAGAATCATGACCTTC.

CDR3 bases: TGTGCCAGCAGGAAGGGGTCGGGAGAGCAGTTCTTC. This gives the protein CASRKGSGEQFF. The chain combines TRBV5-3 with TRBJ2-1, with D perhaps TRBD1 or TRBD2 (5 bases each). TRBV5-3 is known as an ORF, though its function is uncertain. Trimming left V 8 bases short and J 10 bases short, with 16 bases between. This CDR3 contains 12 residues.

The J gene is TRBJ2-2, the V gene TRBV7-9, with D unresolved. Germline lookup yields CDR1 SEHNR and CDR2 FQNEAQ (reference sequence). The CDR3 has 14 residues. V lost 3 bases, J lost 3 bases, and 8 bases lay in between. The CDR3 loop is CASSFDRYTGELFF. The CDR3 DNA reads TGTGCCAGCAGCTTTGATAGATACACCGGGGAGCTGTTTTTT.

Turning to this clonotype: This likely comes from a read error, as the CDR3 has no conserved phenylalanine or tryptophan at its end. V usage is TRBV12-3 or TRBV12-4 and J usage is TRBJ1-1; D call uncertain. V was cut by 5 bases and J by 1 base, with 11 bases left in between. The CDR3 consists of 14 residues. The CDR3, as DNA: TGTGCCAGCAGTCCCCACGACCCGAACACTGAAGCTTTCCTT. Translation gives CASSPHDPNTEAFL.

This clonotype was counted many times. V gene TRBV7-2 combines with J gene TRBJ2-3, with 7 bases lining up with TRBD2. The J segment lost 4 bases and the V segment lost 5 bases, leaving 9 bases of the junction unmatched. CDR1 SGHTA and CDR2 FQGNSA come from the germline V gene. This CDR3 contains 15 residues. CDR3 in DNA: TGTGCCAGCAGCCCGAAGCGGGGCAGGCCAGATACGCAGTATTTT. Amino acids: CASSPKRGRPDTQYF.

Only a few counts were recorded for this clonotype. The chain is built from TRBV4-1 and TRBJ2-1; 10 positions match TRBD2. Germline V gene lookup returns CDR1 MGHRA and CDR2 YSYEKL. The CDR3 totals 18 residues. V gave up 0 bases and J gave up 3 bases; unmatched junction bases: 8. The CDR3 DNA reads TGCGCCAGCAGCCAAGACTTAGAGCGGGGGGGCTTCTACAATGAGCAGTTCTTC. Translated, it gives CASSQDLERGGFYNEQFF.

The chain uses TRBV12-3 or TRBV12-4 and TRBJ2-5; 7 bases fit TRBD1. The CDR3 spans 14 residues. The V gene end was trimmed by 6 bases and the J gene end by 5 bases; junction bases not matched to a gene: 9. The CDR3 nucleotides read TGTGCCAGCAGGGCCCCAGGGGGATCGGAGACCCAGTACTTC. As protein: CASRAPGGSETQYF.

The rearrangement links TRBV23-1 to TRBJ1-5, with 7 bases that match TRBD1. TRBV23-1 is placed among ORFs of uncertain function. V gave up 0 bases and J gave up 4 bases; unmatched junction bases: 3. The CDR3 spans 15 residues. CDR3 bases: TGCGCCAGCAGTCAATCCGGGACAGCAAATCAGCCCCAGCATTTT. Translated: CASSQSGTANQPQHF.

The chain recombines TRBV4-1 with TRBJ2-1; 16 nucleotides line up with TRBD2. Trimming took 4 bases from V and 7 from J; bases not matched to a gene: 10. Germline-derived CDR1 and CDR2 are MGHRA and YSYEKL. The CDR3 is 18 amino acids. The CDR3 region has the DNA TGCGCCAGCAGCCCGGTCCCGGGACTAGCGGGGGGGCCGAATGAGCAGTTCTTC. As protein: CASSPVPGLAGGPNEQFF.

This clonotype was detected a few times. The rearrangement links TRBV4-3 to TRBJ1-4; a possible D gene is TRBD1 (5 bases). Germline loops: CDR1 LGHNA, CDR2 YSLEER. The CDR3 totals 15 residues. V gave up 0 bases and J gave up 3 bases, with 8 bases separating them. The CDR3 DNA sequence: TGCGCCAGCAGCCAAGACTCGGGGGCTAATGAAAAACTGTTTTTT. Translating gives CASSQDSGANEKLFF.

The sample holds a few counts of this clonotype. J is TRBJ2-1 and V is TRBV15; TRBD1 agrees at 9 bases. The CDR3 length is 15 residues. Germline trimming cut 0 bases from V and 7 bases from J; bases unmatched to any gene: 4. Germline assignment: CDR1 LNHNV and CDR2 YYDKDF (reference sequence). Here the CDR3 DNA reads TGTGCCACCAGCAGAGATGGGACAGGGCTGAATGAGCAGTTCTTC. It translates to CATSRDGTGLNEQFF.

V is TRBV7-2 and J is TRBJ1-4; the D is unclear. Trimming stripped 6 bases from V and 7 bases from J, with 9 bases between. The CDR3 contains 12 residues. CDR1 SGHTA and CDR2 FQGNSA come from the germline V gene. CDR3 nucleotides: TGTGCCAGCAGTGCTGAAGGTGAAAAACTGTTTTTT. This sequence encodes CASSAEGEKLFF.

The chain is built from TRBV6-1 and TRBJ2-1, with TRBD1 matching over 10 bases. J lost 9 bases, V lost 4 bases, and 12 bases had no gene match. This CDR3 spans 16 amino acids. CDR1 and CDR2 from the germline V gene are MNHNS and SASEGT. The CDR3 nucleotides read TGTGCCAGCAGTGTACGACAGGGGGCTCGGTTTGTTGAGCAGTTCTTC. Translated: CASSVRQGARFVEQFF.

This clonotype came up many times. This rearrangement joins TRBV14 to TRBJ2-1; TRBD1 matches 8 bases. This CDR3 has 16 residues. Germline CDR1 is SGHDN and CDR2 is FVKESK. V dropped 3 bases and J dropped 4; count of bases not matched to a gene: 8. Here the CDR3 DNA reads TGTGCCAGCAGCCATCCCGGACAGGGAAAATACAATGAGCAGTTCTTC. This encodes CASSHPGQGKYNEQFF.

With regard to this clonotype: The junction and the germline gene differ at one end; a read error may be behind it. V is TRBV6-2 or TRBV6-3 and J is TRBJ2-1; TRBD1 agrees at 8 bases. CDR3 length: 15 amino acids. From germline, CDR1 is MNHEY and CDR2 SVGEGT. The chain's CDR3 is CASSNSDRVYNEQFF. The CDR3 DNA follows: TGTGCCAGCAGTAACTCGGACAGGGTTTACAATGAGCAGTTCTTC.

The CDR3 DNA sequence: TGTGCCAGCAGTGACGACTGGGACACCGGGGAGCTGTTTTTT. Amino acids: CASSDDWDTGELFF. The chain couples TRBV6-4 to TRBJ2-2; D unclear. Germline CDR1 MRHNA, CDR2 SNTAGT. V was shortened by 2 bases and J by 3 bases, with 7 bases between the two germline ends. CDR3 length: 14 residues.

The chain couples TRBV29-1 to TRBJ1-2; no definite D call. Deletions cut 3 bases from V and 3 bases from J, with 14 bases between. The CDR3 length is 14 residues. Germline V lookup: CDR1 SQVTM, CDR2 ANQGSEA. The CDR3 nucleotides read TGCAGCGTTGAGGCGAAGGACGGTTACTATGGCTACACCTTC. Its translation is CSVEAKDGYYGYTF.

This sequence joins TRBV23-1 and TRBJ1-2; D gene ambiguous. TRBV23-1 is filed as an ORF, its function uncertain. The CDR3 covers 20 residues. Trimming took off 2 bases at V and 3 bases at J, with 28 bases between the two ends. The DNA for the CDR3 is TGCGCCAGCAGTCAACTCACCGCCCCCCTGTCCGCAACAGTGTACTATGGCTACACCTTC. This encodes CASSQLTAPLSATVYYGYTF.

This chain connects TRBV5-8 to TRBJ2-5, with 8 bases fitting TRBD1. The CDR3 sequence is 15 residues long. V shed 0 bases, J shed 5 bases, and the junction held 6 bases outside the gene matches. Germline CDR1 and CDR2: SGHTS and YDEGEE. The CDR3 spells CASSLAQGAGETQYF. The CDR3 nucleotides read TGTGCCAGCAGCTTGGCCCAGGGGGCAGGGGAGACCCAGTACTTC. The complete variable domain, with remaining parts taken from reference TRBV5-8 and TRBJ2-5, reads EAGVTQSPTHLIKTRGQQATLRCSPISGHTSVYWYQQALGLGLQFLLWYDEGEERNRGNFPPRFSGRQFPNYSSELNVNALELEDSALYLCASSLAQGAGETQYFGPGTRLLVL.